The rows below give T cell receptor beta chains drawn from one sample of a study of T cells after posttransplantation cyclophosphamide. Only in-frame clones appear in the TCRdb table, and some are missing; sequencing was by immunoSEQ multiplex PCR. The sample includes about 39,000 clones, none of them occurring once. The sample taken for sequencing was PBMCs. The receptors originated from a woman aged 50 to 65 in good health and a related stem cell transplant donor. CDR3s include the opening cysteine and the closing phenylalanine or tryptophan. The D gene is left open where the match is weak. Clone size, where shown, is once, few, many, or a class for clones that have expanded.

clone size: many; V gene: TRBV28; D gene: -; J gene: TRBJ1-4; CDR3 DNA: TGTGCCAGCAGCCCCTTCTGGGGCAGGGTCAATGAAAAACTGTTTTTT; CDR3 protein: CASSPFWGRVNEKLFF
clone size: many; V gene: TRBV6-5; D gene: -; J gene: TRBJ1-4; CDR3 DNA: TGTGCCAGCAGTTACATCAGGGGTGAAAAACTGTTTTTT; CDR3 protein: CASSYIRGEKLFF
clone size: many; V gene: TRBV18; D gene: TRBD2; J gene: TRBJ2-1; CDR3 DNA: TGTGCCAGCTCACCAAGACTAGCGGGGGGCTCCTACAATGAGCAGTTCTTC; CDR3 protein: CASSPRLAGGSYNEQFF
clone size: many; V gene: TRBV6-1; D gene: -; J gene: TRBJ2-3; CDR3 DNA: TGTGCCAGCAGTCTGAGGGGACACACAGATACGCAGTATTTT; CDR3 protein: CASSLRGHTDTQYF
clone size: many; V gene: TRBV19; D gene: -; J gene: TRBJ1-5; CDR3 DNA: TGTGCCAGTAGTAGAGGTCCTCTAGGCGGTCAGCCCCAGCATTTT; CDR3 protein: CASSRGPLGGQPQHF
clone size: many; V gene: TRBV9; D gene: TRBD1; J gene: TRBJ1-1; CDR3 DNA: TGTGCCAGCAGCGTCCGTCCGGGACAGGGGAACACTGAAGCTTTCTTT; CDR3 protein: CASSVRPGQGNTEAFF
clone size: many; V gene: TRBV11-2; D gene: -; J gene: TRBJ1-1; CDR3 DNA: TGTGCCAGCAGCTTAGATATAACAGCAGAAGCTTTCTTT; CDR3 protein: CASSLDITAEAFF
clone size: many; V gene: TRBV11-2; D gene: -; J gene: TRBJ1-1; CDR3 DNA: TGTGCCAGCAGCCCCGGAGCCCCTCGAGGAGCTTTCTTT; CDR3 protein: CASSPGAPRGAFF
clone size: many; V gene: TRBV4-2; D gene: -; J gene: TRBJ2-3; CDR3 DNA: TGTGCCAGCAGCCAAGGCGCGACAGATACGCAGTATTTT; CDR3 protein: CASSQGATDTQYF
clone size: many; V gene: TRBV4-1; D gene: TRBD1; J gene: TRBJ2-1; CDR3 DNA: TGCGCCAGCAGCCGGACAGGGACAGGCGATGAGCAGTTCTTC; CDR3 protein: CASSRTGTGDEQFF
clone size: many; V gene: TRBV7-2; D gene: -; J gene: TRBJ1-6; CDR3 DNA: TGTGCCAGCAGCTCCGATTCACCCCTCCACTTT; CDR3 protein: CASSSDSPLHF
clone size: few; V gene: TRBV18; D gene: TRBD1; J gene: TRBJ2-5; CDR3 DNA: TGTGCCAGCTCACTCAGGGACAGCCAAGAGACCCAGTACTTC; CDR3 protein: CASSLRDSQETQYF
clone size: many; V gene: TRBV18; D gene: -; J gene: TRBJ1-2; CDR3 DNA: TGTGCCAGCTCACCACTGGAGGGAAGTGGCTATGGCTACACCTTC; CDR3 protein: CASSPLEGSGYGYTF
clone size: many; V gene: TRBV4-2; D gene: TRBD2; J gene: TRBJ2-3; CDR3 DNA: TGTGCCAGCAGCCCGACTAGCGGGGGGAGAGATACGCAGTATTTT; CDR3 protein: CASSPTSGGRDTQYF
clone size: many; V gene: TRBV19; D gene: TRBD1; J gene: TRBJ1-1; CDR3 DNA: TGTGCCTCTCGCGCAGGGGGTTCCGGGAACACTGAAGCTTTCTTT; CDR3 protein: CASRAGGSGNTEAFF
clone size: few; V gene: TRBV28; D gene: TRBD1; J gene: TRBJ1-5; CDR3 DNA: TGTGCCAGCAGTACCCCCCACAGGGGCGATCAGCCCCAGCATTTT; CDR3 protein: CASSTPHRGDQPQHF
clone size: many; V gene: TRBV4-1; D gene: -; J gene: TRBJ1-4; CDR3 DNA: TGCGCCAGCAGCCAAGATAGCGAGATCGGGGGTGAAAAACTGTTTTTT; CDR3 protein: CASSQDSEIGGEKLFF
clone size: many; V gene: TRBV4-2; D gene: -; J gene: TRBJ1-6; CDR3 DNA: TGTGCCAGCAGCCAAGTATCAGGGGATAATTCACCCCTCCACTTT; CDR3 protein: CASSQVSGDNSPLHF
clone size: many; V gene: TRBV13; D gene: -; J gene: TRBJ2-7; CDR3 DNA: TGTGCCAGCAGCTTAGCGACAGGCCTCTCCTACGAGCAGTACTTC; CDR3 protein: CASSLATGLSYEQYF
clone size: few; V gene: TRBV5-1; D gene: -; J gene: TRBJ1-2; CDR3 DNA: TGCGCCAGCAGCTTGGCCCCCGGGGACTATGGCTACACCTTC; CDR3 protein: CASSLAPGDYGYTF
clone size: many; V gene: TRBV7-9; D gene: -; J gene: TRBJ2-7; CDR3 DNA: TGTGCCAGCAGCTTAGACAATTACGAGCAGTACTTC; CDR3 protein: CASSLDNYEQYF
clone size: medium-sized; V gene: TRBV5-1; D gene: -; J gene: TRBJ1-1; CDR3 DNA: TGCGCCAGCAGCTTGCAGTCGAACACTGAAGCTTTCTTT; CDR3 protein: CASSLQSNTEAFF
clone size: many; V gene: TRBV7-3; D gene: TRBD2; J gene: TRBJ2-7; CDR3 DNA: TGTGCCAGCAGGCAAGCGGGGGGGGACCACGAGCAGTACTTC; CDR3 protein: CASRQAGGDHEQYF
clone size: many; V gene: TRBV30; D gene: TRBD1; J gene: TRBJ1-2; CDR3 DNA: TGTGCCTGGAGTGTAGCACCCCGGGACAGGGGACCCTATGGCTACACCTTC; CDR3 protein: CAWSVAPRDRGPYGYTF
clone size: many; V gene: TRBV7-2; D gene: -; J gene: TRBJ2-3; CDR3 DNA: TGTGCCAGCAGCTTCCATCGACAGACCCCCACAGATACGCAGTATTTT; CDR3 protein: CASSFHRQTPTDTQYF
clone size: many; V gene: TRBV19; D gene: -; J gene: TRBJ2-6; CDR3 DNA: TGTGCCAGTAGCACCGGGACACAGAACTCTGGGGCCAACGTCCTGACTTTC; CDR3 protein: CASSTGTQNSGANVLTF
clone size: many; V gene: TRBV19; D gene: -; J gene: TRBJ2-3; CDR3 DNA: TGTGCCAGTAGTATGCGCGTTACGAGGAGCACAGATACGCAGTATTTT; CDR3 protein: CASSMRVTRSTDTQYF
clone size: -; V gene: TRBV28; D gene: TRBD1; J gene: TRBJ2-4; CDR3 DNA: TGTGCCAGCAGTCTCAAGGGGGCGCAGGACATTCAGTACTTC; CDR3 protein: CASSLKGAQDIQYF
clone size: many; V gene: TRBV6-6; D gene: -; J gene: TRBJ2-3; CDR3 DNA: TGTGCCAGCAGTCACCGGGGGACCAGCACAGATACGCAGTATTTT; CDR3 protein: CASSHRGTSTDTQYF
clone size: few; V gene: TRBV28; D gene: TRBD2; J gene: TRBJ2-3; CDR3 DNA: TGTGCCAGCCGAAACGGGGGGGCCGACTCAGATACGCAGTATTTT; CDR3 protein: CASRNGGADSDTQYF
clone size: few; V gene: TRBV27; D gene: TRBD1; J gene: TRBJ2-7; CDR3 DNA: TGTGCCAGCAGTTTAAGGAGTGGGACAGGGTCCAGAGAGCAGTACTTC; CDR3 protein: CASSLRSGTGSREQYF
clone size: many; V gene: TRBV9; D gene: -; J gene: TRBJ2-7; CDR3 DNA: TGTGCCAGCAGCGTCACATCCTCCGGGACTCACCGCGAGCAGTACTTC; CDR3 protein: CASSVTSSGTHREQYF
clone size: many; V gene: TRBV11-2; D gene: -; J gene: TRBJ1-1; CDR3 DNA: TGTGCCAGCAGCTTAGGACCTATGGCTCTTTTGAAGGGGGCTTTCTTT; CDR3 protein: CASSLGPMALLKGAFF
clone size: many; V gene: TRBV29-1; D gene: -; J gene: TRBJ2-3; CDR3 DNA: TGCAGCGTTGAATCGCAGGGAACAGATACGCAGTATTTT; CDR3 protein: CSVESQGTDTQYF
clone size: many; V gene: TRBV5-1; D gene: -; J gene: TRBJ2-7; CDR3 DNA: TGCGCCAGCAGTCTCTCTGGGGCCTCCTACGAGCAGTACTTC; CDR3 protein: CASSLSGASYEQYF